The clone carrying this T cell receptor beta chain has just a few counts. Its cognate antigen is unknown. TCRdb ran MiXCR on the 5' RACE reads and lists one entry per CDR3 protein. The repertoire has under 700,000 distinct CDR3 sequences, roughly 21% of them found once; the top ten carry around 13%. This entry belongs to a study of T-cell memory formation after mild COVID-19. Whole-study context: TCR clusters were mostly confined to one donor each. Overall study results and limits: There was a balanced CD4/CD8 profile in clones contracting day 15 to 85, and later expanders leaned CD4+. Cross-reactive memory appears to have joined, as suggested by some responding clones showing up in pre-infection memory. Most CD4+ clones that shrank were in CM and EM, while CD8+ ones turned up in EMRA.

V lost 1 base and J lost 4, with 17 bases in between. The germline V gene encodes CDR1 MGHDK and CDR2 SYGVNS. The CDR3 is made up of 16 amino acids. Sequenced material: PBMCs or a T cell subset sorted from them (not recorded which). This chain uses TRBV25-1 with TRBJ2-7, with D tentatively TRBD2 (5 bases). The source is an adult woman who had mild COVID-19 (a few samples of this study predate the infection). Cell type and time point are not known. The CDR3 here is CASSESGENSGYEQYF. Here the CDR3 DNA reads TGTGCCAGCAGTGAATCCGGGGAAAACTCGGGATACGAGCAGTACTTC.